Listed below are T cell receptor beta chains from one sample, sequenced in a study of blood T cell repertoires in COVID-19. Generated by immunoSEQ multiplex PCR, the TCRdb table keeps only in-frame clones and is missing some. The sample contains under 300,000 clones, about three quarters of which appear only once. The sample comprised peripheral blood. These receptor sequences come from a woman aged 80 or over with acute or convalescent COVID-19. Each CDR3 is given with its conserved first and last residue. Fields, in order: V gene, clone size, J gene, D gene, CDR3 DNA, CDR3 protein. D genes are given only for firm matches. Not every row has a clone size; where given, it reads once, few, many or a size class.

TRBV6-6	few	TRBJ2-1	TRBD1	TGTGCCAGCAGAATTGGGACAGGGCTATACAATGAGCAGTTCTTC	CASRIGTGLYNEQFF
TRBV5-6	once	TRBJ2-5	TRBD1	TGTGCCAGCAGCTCCCTGGGGACAGGGCTTCAAGAGACCCAGTACTTC	CASSSLGTGLQETQYF
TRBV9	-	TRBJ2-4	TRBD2	TGTGCCAGCAGCCCCCAGGGAATTAGCGGGGGGCCGGTAGGCATTCAGTACTTC	CASSPQGISGGPVGIQYF
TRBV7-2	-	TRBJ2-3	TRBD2	TGTGCCAGCAGCACGTGGACTAGCGGGACTTTAAATACGCAGTATTTT	CASSTWTSGTLNTQYF
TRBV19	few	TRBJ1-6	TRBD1	TGTGCCAGTAGTATCCGGACAGGGAATAATTCACCCCTCCACTTT	CASSIRTGNNSPLHF
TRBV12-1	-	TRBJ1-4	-	TGTGCCAGCAGCTTTGAGGGGACAGGAAGAGGGGAAAGTTGTGAAAAACTGTTTTTT	CASSFEGTGRGESCEKLFF
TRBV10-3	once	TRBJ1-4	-	TGTGCCATCAGTGAGTGGGGAGGGGATGAAAAACTGTTTTTT	CAISEWGGDEKLFF
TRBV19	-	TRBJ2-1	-	TGTGCCACACTGGCGGGGAACGACTACAATGAGCAGTTCTTC	CATLAGNDYNEQFF
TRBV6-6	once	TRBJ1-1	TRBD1	TGTGCCAGCAGTTACACGACAGGGGGCGTGGTTGAAGCTTTCTTT	CASSYTTGGVVEAFF
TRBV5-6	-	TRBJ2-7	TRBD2	TGTGCCAGCAGCTTGACCGGGGGGGCCTACGAGCAGTACTTC	CASSLTGGAYEQYF
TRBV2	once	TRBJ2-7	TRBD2	TGTGCCAGCAGTACCGGGACTACTTTTAATGTGTACTTC	CASSTGTTFNVYF
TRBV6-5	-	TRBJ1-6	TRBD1	TGTGCCAGCAGGACGGGACAGGGGTTTTCACCCCTCCACTTT	CASRTGQGFSPLHF
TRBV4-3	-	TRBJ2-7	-	TGCGCCAGCAGCCAAGCGCAGGGGAACGAGCAGTACTTC	CASSQAQGNEQYF
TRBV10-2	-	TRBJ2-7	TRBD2	TGCGCCAGCCGCCCCGCTAGCGGGCTCTCCTACGAGCAGTACTTC	CASRPASGLSYEQYF
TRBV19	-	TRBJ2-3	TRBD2	TGTGCCAGTAGTACCAGCGGGGGCTGGACAGATACGCAGTATTTT	CASSTSGGWTDTQYF
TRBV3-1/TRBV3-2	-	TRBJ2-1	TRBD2	TGTGCCAGCAGTCGACTAGCGGAGCAGTTCTTC	CASSRLAEQFF
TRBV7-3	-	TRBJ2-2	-	TGTGCCAGCAGGCCACAGGGAAACACCGGGGAGCTGTTTTTT	CASRPQGNTGELFF
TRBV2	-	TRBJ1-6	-	TGTGCCGGCGGGCTTGGAGGAAATTCACCCCTCCACTTT	CAGGLGGNSPLHF
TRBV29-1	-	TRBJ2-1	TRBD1	TGCAGCGTTGGGGGGCTGGACAGGGGGAATGAGCAGTTCTTC	CSVGGLDRGNEQFF
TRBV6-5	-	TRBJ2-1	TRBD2	TGTGCCAGCAGTTACCTAGCGGGAGCGGTATGGGAGCAGTTCTTC	CASSYLAGAVWEQFF
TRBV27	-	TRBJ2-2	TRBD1	TGTGCCAGCAGCCGGGACAGGGGGTCCGGGGAGCTGTTTTTT	CASSRDRGSGELFF
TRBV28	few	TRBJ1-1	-	TGTGCCAGCAGACCCCTCGGGGATAACACTGAAGCTTTCTTT	CASRPLGDNTEAFF
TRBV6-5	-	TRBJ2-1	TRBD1	TGTGCCAGCAGTTACTCTGGGACAGGGAGGGTGAATGAGCAGTTCTTC	CASSYSGTGRVNEQFF
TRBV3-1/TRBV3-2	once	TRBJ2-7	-	TGTGCCAGCAGCCAAGATCCCAGCGTTTCCTACGAGCAGTACTTC	CASSQDPSVSYEQYF
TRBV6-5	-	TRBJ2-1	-	TGTGCCAGCACTACACTCCGGGACACACCTCTATCGCTGTTCTTC	CASTTLRDTPLSLFF
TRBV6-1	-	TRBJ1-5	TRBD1	TGTGCCAGCAGTGAATCAGGGGGCCCCAATCAGCCCCAGCATTTT	CASSESGGPNQPQHF
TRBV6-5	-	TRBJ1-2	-	TGTGCCAGCAGTTACATATGGGGTCAGGGACTCTATGGCTACACCTTC	CASSYIWGQGLYGYTF
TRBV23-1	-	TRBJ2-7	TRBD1	TGCGCCAGCAGTCAATCGAAAATCGACCCAGGGGGCTCCTACGAGCAGTACTTC	CASSQSKIDPGGSYEQYF
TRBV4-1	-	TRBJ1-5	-	TGCGCCAGCAGCCCCTCGGGTGGGCGAGGGAATCAGCCCCAGCATTTT	CASSPSGGRGNQPQHF
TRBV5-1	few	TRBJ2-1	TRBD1	TGCGCCAGCAGCTTGGTCGGGACAGGGGGAGGTTTTAATGAGCAGTTCTTC	CASSLVGTGGGFNEQFF
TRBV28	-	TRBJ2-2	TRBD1	TGTGCCAGCAGTCGACCCCAGGGGGCGCGTACCGGGGAGCTGTTTTTT	CASSRPQGARTGELFF
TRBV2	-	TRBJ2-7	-	TGTGCCAGCAGTCAGCGAAGCTCCTACGAGCAGTACTTC	CASSQRSSYEQYF
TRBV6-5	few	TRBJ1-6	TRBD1	TGTGCCAGCAGTTACTCGGACAGGAAGAATTCACCCCTCCACTTT	CASSYSDRKNSPLHF
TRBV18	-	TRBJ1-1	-	TGTGCCAGCTCAGCTGCCCTGAGGGGGATAGGATACATGAACACTGAAGCTTTCTTT	CASSAALRGIGYMNTEAFF
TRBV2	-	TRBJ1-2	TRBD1	TGTGCCAGCCGTCCCGGGACAGGGGAGCTCAGCTACACCTTC	CASRPGTGELSYTF
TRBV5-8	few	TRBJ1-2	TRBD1	TGTGCCAGCAGCTTTGGACAGGGGAATTATGGCTACACCTTC	CASSFGQGNYGYTF
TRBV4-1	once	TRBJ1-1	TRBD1	TGCGCCAGCAGCCTACGACAGGGATTGAACACTGAAGCTTTCTTT	CASSLRQGLNTEAFF
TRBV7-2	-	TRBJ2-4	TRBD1	TGTGCCAGCAGCCTGACAGGGGGCAGAAACATTCAGTACTTC	CASSLTGGRNIQYF
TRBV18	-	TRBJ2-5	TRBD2	TGTGCCAGCTCACCGGGACTAGCTCCAGAGACCCAGTACTTC	CASSPGLAPETQYF
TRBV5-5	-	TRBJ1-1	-	TGTGCCAGCAGCTTGGTGGGGCCCACTAATGAAGCTTTCTTT	CASSLVGPTNEAFF
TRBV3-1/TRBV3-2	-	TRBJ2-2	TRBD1	TGTGCCAGCAGCCAAGGACAGGGGACCGGGGAGCTGTTTTTT	CASSQGQGTGELFF
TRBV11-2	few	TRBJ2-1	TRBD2	TGTGCCAGCAGCTTAGTCAGGACTAGCTACAATGAGCAGTTCTTC	CASSLVRTSYNEQFF
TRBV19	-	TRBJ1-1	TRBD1	TGTGCCAGTAGATGGGACAGTGAAGCTTTCTTT	CASRWDSEAFF
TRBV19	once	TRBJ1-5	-	TGTGCCAGTAGTATAGCCCCTGGGCGGGGGGCGAGCAATCAGCCCCAGCATTTT	CASSIAPGRGASNQPQHF
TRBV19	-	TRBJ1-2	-	TGTGCCAGTAGGTGGACAGATCGCTACACCTTC	CASRWTDRYTF
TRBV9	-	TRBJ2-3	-	TGTGCCAGCAGTGAACAGGGAGATACGCAGTATTTT	CASSEQGDTQYF
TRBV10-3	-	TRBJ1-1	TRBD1	TGTGCCATCAGTCGGGACAGGGGGAACACTGAAGCTTTCTTT	CAISRDRGNTEAFF
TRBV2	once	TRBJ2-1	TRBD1	TGTGCCACCTCGGGACAGCTCTCCTACAATGAGCAGTTCTTC	CATSGQLSYNEQFF
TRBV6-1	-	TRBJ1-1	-	TGTGCCAGCAGTGAAGGGCCGATGAGGACTGAAGCTTTCTTT	CASSEGPMRTEAFF
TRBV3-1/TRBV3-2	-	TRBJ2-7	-	TGTGCCAGCAACTACTCCCGGGACTTGGGGCCCTACGAGCAGTACTTC	CASNYSRDLGPYEQYF
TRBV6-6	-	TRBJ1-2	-	TGTGCCAGCAGTAGACAGGACATTAACTATGGCTACACCTTC	CASSRQDINYGYTF
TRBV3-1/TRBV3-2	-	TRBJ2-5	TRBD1	TGTGCCAGCAGCCAAGGCAGGGGGCGAGAGACCCAGTACTTC	CASSQGRGRETQYF